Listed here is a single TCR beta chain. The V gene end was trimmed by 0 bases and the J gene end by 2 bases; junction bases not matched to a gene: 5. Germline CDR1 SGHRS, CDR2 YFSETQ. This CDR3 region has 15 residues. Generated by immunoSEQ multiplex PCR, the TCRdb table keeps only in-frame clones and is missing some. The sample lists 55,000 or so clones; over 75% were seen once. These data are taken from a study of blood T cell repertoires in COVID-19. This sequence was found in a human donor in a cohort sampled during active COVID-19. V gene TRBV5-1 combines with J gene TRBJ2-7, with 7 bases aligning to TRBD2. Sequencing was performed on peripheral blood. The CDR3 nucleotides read TGCGCCAGCAGCTTGGAGGCGGGAGACCCCTACGAGCAGTACTTC. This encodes CASSLEAGDPYEQYF.